This T cell receptor beta chain was observed in a study of shared clonotypes between healthy human individuals. Terminally differentiated effector memory CD45RA+ cells were excluded from the naive CD8 cells, which were CD45RO-negative and positively selected for CCR7. The CDR3 spans 17 residues. In germline, CDR1 is SGHDN, CDR2 FVKESK. Trimming took off 0 bases at V and 1 base at J, with 15 bases between the two ends. Repertoires were generated with immunoSEQ multiplex PCR, while TCRdb's copy carries only in-frame clones and drops some. The table has approximately 1.9 million clones, 90% to 95% seen once.

This receptor was identified in a man aged 18 to 30 in good health. Some clones in this sample may be carry-over from other donors' samples. The sample consisted of naive CD8+ T cells from PBMCs. This rearrangement joins TRBV14 to TRBJ1-1, with D possibly being TRBD1 (6 bases). As DNA, the CDR3 is TGTGCCAGCAGCCAAGATCGCGGCAGGGGACCGAACACTGAAGCTTTCTTT. Its translation is CASSQDRGRGPNTEAFF. Filled out from reference TRBV14 and TRBJ1-1, the complete variable domain reads EAGVTQFPSHSVIEKGQTVTLRCDPISGHDNLYWYRRVMGKEIKFLLHFVKESKQDESGMPNNRFLAERTGGTYSTLKVQPAELEDSGVYFCASSQDRGRGPNTEAFFGQGTRLTVV.